This T cell receptor beta chain was sequenced for a study of CD8+CD57+ T cells in acquired aplastic anemia. Study results and limitations: Found in both controls and patients were around 31 CD8+ CDR3 sequences.

TCR beta VDJ and CDR3 were profiled, and genomic DNA was the template. One entry per CDR3 protein results from TCRdb running MiXCR on the reads. The data show about 120,000 distinct CDR3 sequences, with approximately 40% seen just once and around 2.7% held by the top ten. Patients chosen for sequencing had CD8+CD57+ cells that had expanded, as shown by flow cytometry. Diagnosis of severe acquired aplastic anemia applied to all patients. When blood sampling took place, the patients had received no therapy. V was pared by 2 bases and J by 5 bases, with 12 bases between. The CDR3 extends over 14 amino acids. Many counts were recorded for this clonotype. The target antigen is unknown.

The source material was sorted CD4+, CD8+, or CD8+CD57+ T cells (not recorded which) from PBMCs. The receptor was derived from a human donor with aplastic anemia. The J gene is TRBJ1-2, the V gene TRBV12-3 or TRBV12-4, with unresolved D. The CDR3 bases are TGTGCCAGCAGTTTAACGGTCGCGGGGTATGGCTACACCTTC. Protein product: CASSLTVAGYGYTF.